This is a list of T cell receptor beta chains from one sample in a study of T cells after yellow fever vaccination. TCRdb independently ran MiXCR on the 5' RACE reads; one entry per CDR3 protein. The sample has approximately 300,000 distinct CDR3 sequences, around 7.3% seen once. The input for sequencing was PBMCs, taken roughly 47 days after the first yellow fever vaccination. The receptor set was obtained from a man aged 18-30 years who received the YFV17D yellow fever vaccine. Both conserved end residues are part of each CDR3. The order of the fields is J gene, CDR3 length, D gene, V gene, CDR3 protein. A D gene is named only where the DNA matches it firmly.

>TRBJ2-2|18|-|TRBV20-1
CSARDALGRKGLAGELFF
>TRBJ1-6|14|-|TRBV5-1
CASSITGPFQTLHF
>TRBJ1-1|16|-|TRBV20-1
CSARRVGLGDGTEAFF
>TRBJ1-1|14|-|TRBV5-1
CASSRQKMNTEAFF
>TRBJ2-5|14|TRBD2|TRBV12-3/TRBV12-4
CASSLLAGVETQYF
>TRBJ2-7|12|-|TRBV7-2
CASSFRPGAAYF
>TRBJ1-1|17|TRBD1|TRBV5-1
CASSSRTGMKLGTEAFF
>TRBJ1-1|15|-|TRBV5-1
CASSLLLGKETEAFF
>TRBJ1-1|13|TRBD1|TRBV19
CASSPGGRTEAFF
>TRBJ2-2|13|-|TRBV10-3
CAISDMVAGELFF
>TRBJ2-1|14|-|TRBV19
CASSIVGSYNEQFF
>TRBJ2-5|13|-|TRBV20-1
CSARGGVYETQYF
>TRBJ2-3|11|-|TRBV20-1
CSASIADTQYF
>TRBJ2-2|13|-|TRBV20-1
CSAQKGDTGELFF
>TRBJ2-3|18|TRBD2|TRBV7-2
CASSLRLAGGNRADTQYF
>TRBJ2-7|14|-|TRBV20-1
CSAHGTPRLGEQYF
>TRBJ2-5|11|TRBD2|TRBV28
CAGGGWETQYF
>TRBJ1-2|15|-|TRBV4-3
CASSPGIGLNYGYTF
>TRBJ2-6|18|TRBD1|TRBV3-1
CASSRTGVWISGANVLTF
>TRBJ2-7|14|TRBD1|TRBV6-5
CASQIQGEAYEQYF
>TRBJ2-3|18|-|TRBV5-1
CASSFGTRAGGGTDTQYF
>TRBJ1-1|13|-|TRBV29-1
CSALGATGTEAFF
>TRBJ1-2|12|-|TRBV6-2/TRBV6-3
CASSPNTFLRRF
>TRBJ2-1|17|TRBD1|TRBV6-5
CASSYSGTGPAYNEQFF
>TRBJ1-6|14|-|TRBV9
CASSPRDYNSPLHF
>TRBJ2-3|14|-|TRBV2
CASSEVPGWDTQYF
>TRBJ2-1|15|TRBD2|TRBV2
CASRASSGGLLEQFF
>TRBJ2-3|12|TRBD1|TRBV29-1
CSIRQGPDTQYF
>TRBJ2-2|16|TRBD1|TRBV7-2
CASSPQTGGGTGELFF
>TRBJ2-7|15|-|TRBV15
CATSTVEGIPYEQYF
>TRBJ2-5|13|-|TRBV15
CATSSRHQETQYF
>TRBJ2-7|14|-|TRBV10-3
CAIRWRDTIGEQYF
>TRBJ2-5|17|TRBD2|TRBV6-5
CASSYSGLAGWQETQYF
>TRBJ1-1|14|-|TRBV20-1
CSATDRRGYTEAFF
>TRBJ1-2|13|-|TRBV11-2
CASSSLGGDGYTF
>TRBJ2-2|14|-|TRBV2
CASKKSVFTGELFF
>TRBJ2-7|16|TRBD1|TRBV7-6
CASSRPGQGVADEQYF
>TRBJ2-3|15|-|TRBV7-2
CASSNRQGFTDTQYF
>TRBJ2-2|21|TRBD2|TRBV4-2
CASSQGAVGLAMSVTTGELFF